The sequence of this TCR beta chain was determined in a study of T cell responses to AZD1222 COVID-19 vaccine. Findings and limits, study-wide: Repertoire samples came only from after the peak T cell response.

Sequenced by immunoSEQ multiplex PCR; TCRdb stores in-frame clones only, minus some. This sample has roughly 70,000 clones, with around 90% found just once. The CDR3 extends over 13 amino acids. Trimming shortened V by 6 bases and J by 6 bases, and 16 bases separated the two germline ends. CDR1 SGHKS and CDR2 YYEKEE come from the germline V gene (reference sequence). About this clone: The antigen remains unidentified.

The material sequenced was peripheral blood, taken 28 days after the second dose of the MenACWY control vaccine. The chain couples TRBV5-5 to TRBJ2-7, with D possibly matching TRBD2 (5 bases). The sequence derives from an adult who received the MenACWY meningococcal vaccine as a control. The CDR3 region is CASTRDPSGEQYF. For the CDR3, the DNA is TGTGCCAGCACCCGGGATCCTTCCGGCGAGCAGTACTTC.